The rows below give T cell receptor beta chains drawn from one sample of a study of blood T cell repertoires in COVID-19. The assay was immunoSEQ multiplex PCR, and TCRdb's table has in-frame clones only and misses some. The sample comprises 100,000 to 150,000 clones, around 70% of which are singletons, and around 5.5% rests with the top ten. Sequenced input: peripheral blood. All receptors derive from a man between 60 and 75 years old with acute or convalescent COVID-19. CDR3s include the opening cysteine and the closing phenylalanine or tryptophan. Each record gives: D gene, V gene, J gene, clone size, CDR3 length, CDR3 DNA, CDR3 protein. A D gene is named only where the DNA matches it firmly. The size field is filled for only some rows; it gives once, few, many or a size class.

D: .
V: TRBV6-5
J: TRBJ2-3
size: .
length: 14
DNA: TGTGCCAGCAGTCCGGGACATATCACAGATACGCAGTATTTT
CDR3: CASSPGHITDTQYF

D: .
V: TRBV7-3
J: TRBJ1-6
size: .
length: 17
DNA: TGTGCCAGCAGCTTAAAGCCCGGCGGCCCGGATAATTCACCCCTCCACTTT
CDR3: CASSLKPGGPDNSPLHF

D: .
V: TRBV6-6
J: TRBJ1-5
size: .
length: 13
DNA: TGTGCCAGCACCAGGGATAGCAATCAGCCCCAGCATTTT
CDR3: CASTRDSNQPQHF

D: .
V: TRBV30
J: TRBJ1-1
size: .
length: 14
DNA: TGTGCCTGGAGTGTTGCGGGGACTGACACTGAAGCTTTCTTT
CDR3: CAWSVAGTDTEAFF

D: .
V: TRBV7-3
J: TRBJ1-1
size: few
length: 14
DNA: TGTGCCAGCAGCCCACAGGGTACGAACACTGAAGCTTTCTTT
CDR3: CASSPQGTNTEAFF

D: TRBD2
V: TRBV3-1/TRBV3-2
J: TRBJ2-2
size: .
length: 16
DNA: TGTGCCAGCAGCCAAGGACTAGCGGGGAGGGCCGGGGAGCTGTTTTTT
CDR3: CASSQGLAGRAGELFF

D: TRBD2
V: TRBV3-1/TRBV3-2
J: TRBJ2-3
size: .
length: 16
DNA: TGTGCCAGCAGCTATTGGAGCGGGAGTAGCACAGATACGCAGTATTTT
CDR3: CASSYWSGSSTDTQYF

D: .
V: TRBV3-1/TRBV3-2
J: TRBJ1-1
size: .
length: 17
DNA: TGTGCCAGCAGCCACTTCCAGGTCATAGGAGAGGGCACTGAAGCTTTCTTT
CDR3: CASSHFQVIGEGTEAFF

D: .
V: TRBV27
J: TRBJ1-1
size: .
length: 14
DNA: TGTGCCAGCAGTTTACAGGGGATAGGGACTGAAGCTTTCTTT
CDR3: CASSLQGIGTEAFF

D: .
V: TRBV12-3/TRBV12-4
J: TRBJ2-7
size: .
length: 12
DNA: TGTGCCAGCAAGGTAGGGGATAGAAAGCAGTACTTC
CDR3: CASKVGDRKQYF

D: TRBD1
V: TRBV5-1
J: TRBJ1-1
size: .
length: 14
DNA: TGCGCCAGCAGGGAGGGACAGACGAACACTGAAGCTTTCTTT
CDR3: CASREGQTNTEAFF

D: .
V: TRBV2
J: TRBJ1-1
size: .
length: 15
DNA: TGTGCCAGCAGTTTTTACGGACAGCAAGCCACTGAAGCTTTCTTT
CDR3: CASSFYGQQATEAFF

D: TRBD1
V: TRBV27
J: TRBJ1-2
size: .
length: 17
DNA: TGTGCCAGCAGTTTCCTATTACCGGGACAGGGGAACTATGGCTACACCTTC
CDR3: CASSFLLPGQGNYGYTF

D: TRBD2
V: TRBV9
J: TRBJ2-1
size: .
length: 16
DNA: TGTGCCAGCAGCGCCGACCGTCTAGCGGGAGGGGATGAGCAGTTCTTC
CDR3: CASSADRLAGGDEQFF

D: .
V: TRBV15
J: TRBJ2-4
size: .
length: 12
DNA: TGTGCCACCAGCAAAGAATCGGACATTCAGTACTTC
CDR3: CATSKESDIQYF

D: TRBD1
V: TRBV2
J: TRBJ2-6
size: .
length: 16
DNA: TGTGCCAGCAGTGGGACAGGGGGTTCTGGGGCCAACGTCCTGACTTTC
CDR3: CASSGTGGSGANVLTF

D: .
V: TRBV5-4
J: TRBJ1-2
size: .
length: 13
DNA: TGTGCCAGCAGCTTGGCAGGGAGGCATGGCTACACCTTC
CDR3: CASSLAGRHGYTF